The rows below give T cell receptor beta chains drawn from one sample of a study of cytomegalovirus exposure and HLA in healthy donors. The repertoire was sequenced with immunoSEQ multiplex PCR; TCRdb's copy has only in-frame clones and lacks some. The sample shows about 65,000 clones, just over 90% of them seen only once. Material for sequencing was PBMCs. The receptors were sampled from a young woman in good health and CMV-seronegative. Each CDR3 is given with its conserved first and last residue. The D gene is left open where the match is weak. The size of a clone is reported for some rows only, either as once, few or many, or as a class for expanded clones.

J	size	V	D	CDR3	DNA
TRBJ1-2	NA	TRBV9	NA	CASSVDRGGNYGYTF	TGTGCCAGCAGCGTAGACCGCGGCGGGAACTATGGCTACACCTTC
TRBJ2-5	NA	TRBV5-1	NA	CASSRGRQETQYF	TGCGCCAGCAGCCGAGGGAGGCAAGAGACCCAGTACTTC
TRBJ1-1	NA	TRBV2	NA	CASSEEGYTEAFF	TGTGCCAGCAGTGAGGAGGGGTACACTGAAGCTTTCTTT
TRBJ1-2	NA	TRBV6-4	NA	CASSLGRDGYTF	TGTGCCAGCAGCCTGGGGAGGGATGGCTACACCTTC
TRBJ1-5	NA	TRBV6-5	NA	CASINGQGVQPQHF	TGTGCCAGCATAAACGGGCAGGGCGTTCAGCCCCAGCATTTT
TRBJ2-1	once	TRBV28	NA	CATYSGPPKNEQFF	TGTGCCACGTACTCAGGTCCCCCTAAGAATGAGCAGTTCTTC
TRBJ2-1	NA	TRBV19	TRBD1	CATNSGQGGNEQFF	TGTGCCACTAATTCGGGACAGGGAGGGAATGAGCAGTTCTTC
TRBJ2-3	NA	TRBV9	NA	CASSLTADTQYF	TGTGCCAGCAGCCTTACAGCAGATACGCAGTATTTT
TRBJ1-1	NA	TRBV28	NA	CASSFSSRLAPMNTEAFF	TGTGCCAGCAGTTTCAGCAGTCGCCTAGCCCCTATGAACACTGAAGCTTTCTTT
TRBJ1-1	NA	TRBV29-1	TRBD1	CSVLTGQRTEAFF	TGCAGCGTACTAACGGGACAGAGGACTGAAGCTTTCTTT
TRBJ2-4	NA	TRBV18	NA	CASSSGAAWGNIQYF	TGTGCCAGCTCATCAGGGGCGGCTTGGGGAAACATTCAGTACTTC
TRBJ1-2	few	TRBV2	NA	CASRPAQGNYGYTF	TGTGCCAGCAGGCCCGCCCAGGGGAACTATGGCTACACCTTC
TRBJ2-1	once	TRBV7-2	NA	CASSTRTADNEQFF	TGTGCCAGCAGCACACGGACAGCTGACAATGAGCAGTTCTTC
TRBJ2-3	NA	TRBV11-2	NA	CASSLFRGRTDTQYF	TGTGCCAGCAGCTTATTCAGGGGTCGCACAGATACGCAGTATTTT
TRBJ1-1	NA	TRBV7-9	NA	CASSSPDRSAPAFF	TGTGCCAGCAGCTCCCCGGACAGATCGGCCCCAGCTTTCTTT
TRBJ1-4	NA	TRBV19	NA	CASSISDIVNEKLFF	TGTGCCAGTAGTATCTCGGACATCGTTAATGAAAAACTGTTTTTT
TRBJ1-1	NA	TRBV28	NA	CASSPYRPANTEAFF	TGTGCCAGCAGTCCCTACAGGCCGGCGAACACTGAAGCTTTCTTT
TRBJ1-1	NA	TRBV7-9	TRBD1	CASSSGQLEAFF	TGTGCCAGCAGCTCGGGACAGCTTGAAGCTTTCTTT
TRBJ2-3	NA	TRBV27	NA	CASSHDSNTDTQYF	TGTGCCAGCAGTCACGACAGTAACACAGATACGCAGTATTTT
TRBJ2-1	NA	TRBV19	TRBD1	CASSISPGQGAQNEQFF	TGTGCCAGTAGTATATCTCCGGGACAGGGGGCTCAAAATGAGCAGTTCTTC
TRBJ2-7	NA	TRBV5-1	NA	CASSLASGEIYEQYF	TGCGCCAGCAGCTTGGCTTCAGGGGAAATCTACGAGCAGTACTTC
TRBJ2-7	NA	TRBV4-1	NA	CASSPNSVSSYEQYF	TGCGCCAGCAGCCCGAATAGCGTCAGCTCCTACGAGCAGTACTTC
TRBJ1-4	NA	TRBV7-9	NA	CASSLDPGTNEKLFF	TGTGCCAGCAGCTTAGATCCGGGAACTAATGAAAAACTGTTTTTT
TRBJ1-1	NA	TRBV14	TRBD1	CASSPTTGMNTEAFF	TGTGCCAGCAGCCCGACGACAGGGATGAACACTGAAGCTTTCTTT
TRBJ1-1	NA	TRBV10-3	NA	CASKGLGYTEAFF	TGTGCCAGTAAGGGGCTGGGGTACACTGAAGCTTTCTTT
TRBJ1-1	NA	TRBV11-1	TRBD1	CASSPGQGTEAFF	TGTGCCAGCAGCCCCGGACAGGGGACTGAAGCTTTCTTT
TRBJ1-6	NA	TRBV10-3	TRBD1	CAISPGQGNSPLHF	TGTGCCATCAGCCCGGGACAGGGTAATTCACCCCTCCACTTT
TRBJ2-1	NA	TRBV6-4	TRBD2	CASSPRREGHRGEQFF	TGTGCCAGCAGTCCCCGGCGGGAGGGCCACCGGGGTGAGCAGTTCTTC
TRBJ2-1	NA	TRBV28	NA	CASRPQGYNEQFF	TGTGCCAGCAGACCCCAGGGGTACAATGAGCAGTTCTTC
TRBJ1-1	NA	TRBV15	NA	CATSSHLTRGTTNTEAFF	TGTGCCACCAGCAGCCACCTCACAAGGGGGACTACGAACACTGAAGCTTTCTTT
TRBJ2-3	NA	TRBV11-1	TRBD1	CASSSGTGVGDTQYF	TGTGCCAGCAGCTCGGGGACAGGGGTGGGAGATACGCAGTATTTT
TRBJ2-5	NA	TRBV9	TRBD1	CASSVGTGNSQYF	TGTGCCAGCAGCGTAGGGACAGGGAATTCCCAGTACTTC
TRBJ2-7	NA	TRBV2	TRBD2	CASRGSGGPYEQYF	TGTGCCAGCAGAGGTAGCGGGGGCCCCTACGAGCAGTACTTC
TRBJ2-3	NA	TRBV28	TRBD2	CASRRLAHSTDTQYF	TGTGCCAGCAGAAGACTAGCGCATAGCACAGATACGCAGTATTTT
TRBJ1-3	once	TRBV29-1	NA	CSVERRLSGNTIYF	TGCAGCGTTGAACGGCGGCTCTCTGGAAACACCATATATTTT
TRBJ2-3	NA	TRBV14	NA	CASSQEGADTQYF	TGTGCCAGCAGCCAAGAGGGCGCAGATACGCAGTATTTT
TRBJ1-1	NA	TRBV7-2	TRBD1	CASSWGDRKNTEAFF	TGTGCCAGCAGCTGGGGGGACAGAAAAAACACTGAAGCTTTCTTT
TRBJ2-7	NA	TRBV6-1	TRBD1	CASRIGTGPLYEQYF	TGTGCCAGCAGGATAGGGACAGGGCCCTTGTACGAGCAGTACTTC
TRBJ1-4	NA	TRBV7-8	NA	CASSRGLGEKLFF	TGTGCCAGCAGCCGGGGTTTAGGCGAAAAACTGTTTTTT
TRBJ1-3	few	TRBV6-1	NA	CASRASGNTIYF	TGTGCCAGCAGGGCCTCTGGAAACACCATATATTTT
TRBJ2-5	NA	TRBV30	TRBD2	CAWSTTPGLAEGTQYF	TGTGCCTGGAGCACTACACCGGGACTAGCGGAGGGGACCCAGTACTTC